Below, one T cell receptor (beta chain) is given with its context. The specificity of this receptor is unknown. No base qualities exist here, and no much larger clone lies one base off it. Genomic DNA was extracted from sorted cells for sequencing of the TCRbeta CDR3 region. The immunoSEQ Assay was used to sequence the TCRbeta CDR3 regions. TCRdb re-hosts the immuneACCESS table, in-frame sequences only. Its copies lack some clones; in the studies checked, an unresolved V gene accounts for under half of them, and the cause for the rest is not known. Counted in this sample were roughly 23,000 clones; 83% of them appeared once. The top ten constitute over 15% of the sample. Patients with a history of autoimmune disease or receiving systemic immunosuppression were excluded from the trial. Peripheral blood for TCR sequencing was drawn from every dose cohort at baseline, at cycle 4 day 1 and at cycle 7 day 1. Samples were obtained from an open-label, multicenter, first-in-human phase I dose-escalation trial of ivuxolimab. The trial enrolled adults with locally advanced or metastatic head and neck squamous cell, hepatocellular, melanoma or renal cell carcinoma. Before TCR sequencing, CD4+ and CD8+ T cells were separately sorted from peripheral blood.

This sample was taken from a study of OX40 agonist ivuxolimab in advanced cancers. In terms of the full investigation: Ivuxolimab was an agonistic, fully human IgG2 monoclonal antibody directed against OX40 (CD134), a costimulatory receptor. Patients were allowed to have had prior anti-PD-1, anti-PD-L1 or anti-CTLA-4 therapy, and around 40% of the dose-escalation patients had previously received checkpoint inhibitors. Three dose-escalation patients achieved partial responses, one with hepatocellular carcinoma and two with cutaneous melanoma. Peripheral TCRbeta sequencing aimed to test whether ivuxolimab altered TCR sequence diversity and caused clonal T-cell expansion. Intravenous ivuxolimab was administered to patients every 2 weeks at six dose levels: 0.01, 0.1, 0.3, 1.5, 3 and 10 mg/kg. Among the approximately 54 dose-escalation patients, 19 had hepatocellular carcinoma, around 15 melanoma, 9 renal cell carcinoma and 9 head and neck cancer. A male proportion of roughly 85% and a mean age of 60 years, ranging from 23 to 79, were recorded for the dose-escalation cohort. The paper describes the monotherapy dose-escalation part (N ≈ 52 patients) of the phase I trial of ivuxolimab.

The germline ends are 15 bases apart after V is trimmed by 1 base and J by 13 bases. The CDR3 runs 13 amino acids, cysteine and phenylalanine included. Just the 39-base CDR3 DNA is kept, in frame starting at base 1. What the research found in general, with its limitations: After ivuxolimab, expanded clones were on average more numerous among CD8+ T cells than among CD4+ T cells. Which antigens the clonally expanded peripheral T cells were specific for was not determined. Partial responders in the 0.1-3.0 mg/kg groups had among the lowest normalized peripheral clonal expansion, especially among CD8+ T cells. At doses of 0.1 to 3.0 mg/kg, clonal expansion of both CD4+ and CD8+ blood T cells was observed from baseline to week 6. Low levels of normalized T-cell clonal expansion were also seen in some nonresponding patients.

This sequence originates from an adult with an advanced solid tumor such as melanoma, head and neck, liver or kidney cancer. The chain joins TRBV5-3 to TRBJ2-4; TRBD1 might be the D gene, on 5 matching bases. TRBV5-3 is marked as an open reading frame, function uncertain. This sample comprised CD4+ or CD8+ T cells sorted from blood, obtained in a trial of the OX40 agonist ivuxolimab. The CDR3 sequence is CARSLKGNRAQYF. The bases read TGTGCCAGAAGCTTGAAGGGGAATCGGGCGCAGTACTTC.